These 30 T cell receptor beta chains were sequenced from one sample in a study of blood T cells in healthy people across ages. With a J-beta primer mix and a sample-barcoded 5' primer, a second PCR ran about 7 to 11 cycles. MiXCR, applied by TCRdb to the 5' RACE reads, yields one record per CDR3 protein. This table holds roughly 1,800,000 distinct CDR3 sequences, 49% found once. Sequencing was done on a sample of blood. Receptors were obtained from a woman aged 40 to 55 in good health.

This clonotype was recorded a few times. The J gene is TRBJ2-3, the V gene TRBV29-1; possibly TRBD1 for D (6 bases). Deletions cut 3 bases from V and 5 bases from J, with 18 bases between. This CDR3 region has 15 residues. The germline gives CDR1 SQVTM, CDR2 ANQGSEA. The CDR3 nucleotides are TGCAGCGTTGAGGCCCCAGGGGCTATCGGAGATACGCAGTATTTT. Its translation: CSVEAPGAIGDTQYF.

This clonotype is a singleton in its sample. V gene TRBV5-5 combines with J gene TRBJ2-1, with a weak D call TRBD2 (6 bases). V was shortened by 4 bases and J by 8 bases, with 22 bases between the two germline ends. CDR1 is SGHKS and CDR2 is YYEKEE in the germline V gene (reference sequence). The length of the CDR3 is 16 residues. CDR3 nucleotides: TGTGCCAGCAGCCCTGCGGGGACCCGGGTGGTCCATGAGCAGTTCTTC. This codes for CASSPAGTRVVHEQFF. The complete variable domain, with remaining parts taken from reference TRBV5-5 and TRBJ2-1, reads DAGVTQSPTHLIKTRGQQVTLRCSPISGHKSVSWYQQVLGQGPQFIFQYYEKEERGRGNFPDRFSARQFPNYSSELNVNALLLGDSALYLCASSPAGTRVVHEQFFGPGTRLTVL.

The chain employs TRBV11-2 and TRBJ2-7, with 9 bases aligning to TRBD1. This CDR3 has 16 amino acids. Germline values: CDR1 SGHAT, CDR2 FQNNGV. Trimming at V came to 1 base and at J to 2 bases, leaving 6 bases not matched to a gene. CDR3: CASSLGIRQGAYEQYF. The CDR3, as DNA: TGTGCCAGCAGCTTAGGAATAAGACAGGGGGCCTACGAGCAGTACTTC.

A few counts support this clonotype. V gene TRBV7-3 combines with J gene TRBJ2-3, with 9 bases aligning to TRBD2. Germline trimming cut 5 bases from V and 2 bases from J; bases unmatched to any gene: 8. The CDR3 loop spans 16 amino acids. Germline CDR1 and CDR2: SGHTA and FQGTGA. CDR3 coding DNA: TGTGCCAGCAGCCCTAGACTAGCGGACAACACAGATACGCAGTATTTT. Protein: CASSPRLADNTDTQYF.

A note on this clonotype: Germline is not matched at one junction end, which may reflect a read error. The chain carries TRBV11-2 and TRBJ2-7; no clear D. In germline, CDR1 is SGHAT, CDR2 FQNNGV. The CDR3 is 13 amino acids. The CDR3 loop is CSSSPRRVYEQYF. In nucleotides, the CDR3 is TGTTCCAGCAGCCCCAGAAGGGTCTACGAGCAGTACTTC.

A note on this clonotype: At one boundary the junction diverges from the germline segment, which might be a read error. This rearrangement joins TRBV28 to TRBJ2-3; maybe TRBD1 (6 bases). The length of the CDR3 is 14 residues. The germline CDR1 and CDR2 sequences are MDHEN and SYDVKM. The CDR3 DNA sequence: TGTGCCGGCAGCAAAGAGGACAGAACAGATACGCAGTATTTT. Translating gives CAGSKEDRTDTQYF. The whole variable domain, filled in from reference TRBV28 and TRBJ2-3, reads DVKVTQSSRYLVKRTGEKVFLECVQDMDHENMFWYRQDPGLGLRLIYFSYDVKMKEKGDIPEGYSVSREKKERFSLILESASTNQTSMYLCAGSKEDRTDTQYFGPGTRLTVL.

This clonotype was detected once. Its ends do not fully match the called genes, so a read error is possible. V is TRBV9 and J is TRBJ2-5; TRBD1 is a possible D gene (6 bases). Germline V lookup: CDR1 SGDLS, CDR2 YYNGEE. There are 15 residues in the CDR3. The CDR3 region is CPSSVGGRGQETQYF. In DNA, the CDR3 is TGTCCCAGCAGCGTAGGAGGCAGGGGCCAAGAGACCCAGTACTTC.

The chain recombines TRBV29-1 with TRBJ2-1; possibly TRBD1 or TRBD2 for D (5 bases each). Germline values: CDR1 SQVTM, CDR2 ANQGSEA. The CDR3 is 13 amino acids. With 3 bases removed from V and 13 bases from J, the gap between germline ends came to 19 bases. CDR3 amino acids: CSVDTETRETQFF. In nucleotides, the CDR3 is TGCAGCGTTGACACCGAGACCAGGGAGACCCAGTTCTTC.

The chain is built from TRBV20-1 and TRBJ1-2; 8 positions match TRBD1. The ends lost 1 base at V and 3 bases at J; junction bases unmatched: 7. The germline V gene has CDR1 DFQATT and CDR2 SNEGSKA (reference sequence). The CDR3 spans 15 residues. The CDR3 spells CSARVRQGADYGYTF. The CDR3 nucleotides are TGCAGTGCTAGAGTCCGGCAGGGGGCGGACTATGGCTACACCTTC.

In this sample, this clonotype turned up a few times. This sequence joins TRBV7-2 and TRBJ1-2; D not resolved. This CDR3 comprises 15 residues. V was pared by 1 base and J by 4 bases, with 13 bases between. Per the germline V gene, CDR1 is SGHTA and CDR2 is FQGNSA. The CDR3 loop is CASSLVMQSAYGYTF. The CDR3 coding sequence is TGTGCCAGCAGCTTAGTGATGCAGTCGGCCTATGGCTACACCTTC.

The genes are TRBV20-1 and TRBJ2-3, with 7 bases that match TRBD2. This CDR3 comprises 17 residues. The germline V gene has CDR1 DFQATT and CDR2 SNEGSKA (reference sequence). V shed 3 bases, J shed 4 bases, and the junction held 16 bases outside the gene matches. For the CDR3, the DNA is TGCAGTGCTAGTTTACGGGGGAGGGAACCCGGCGCAGATACGCAGTATTTT. This encodes CSASLRGREPGADTQYF.

The genes are TRBV5-6 and TRBJ2-1, with 12 bases that match TRBD2. The trim removed 4 bases at V and 8 bases at J, leaving 13 bases unmatched. Germline CDR1 SGHDT, CDR2 YYEEEE. The CDR3 has 17 amino acids. The CDR3 DNA is TGTGCCAGCAGCCTCGGACTAGCGGGACCCGGCGGCGATGAGCAGTTCTTC. It translates to CASSLGLAGPGGDEQFF.

The genes are TRBV6-5 and TRBJ1-2; 9 bases are shared with TRBD1. CDR3 length: 14 residues. After removal of 5 bases from V and 7 bases from J, the junction contained 8 bases not matched to a gene. From germline, CDR1 is MNHEY and CDR2 SVGAGI. CDR3: CASSLQGARGGYTF. As DNA, the CDR3 is TGTGCCAGCAGTCTACAGGGGGCGCGGGGTGGCTACACCTTC.

The rearrangement links TRBV25-1 to TRBJ2-1; D is possibly TRBD1 or TRBD2 (5 bases each). The J call may be incorrect, as the DNA end agrees better with TRBJ2-7. This CDR3 comprises 18 residues. Germline lookup yields CDR1 MGHDK and CDR2 SYGVNS. DNA of the CDR3: TGTGCCAGCAGTGAAAAAAGGCTCGGCAGGGAGTGGTACAATGAGCAGTACTTC. It translates to CASSEKRLGREWYNEQYF.

This sequence joins TRBV7-9 and TRBJ1-1; tentatively, D is TRBD1 (6 bases). The V gene lost 9 bases and the J gene lost 5 bases, with 19 bases spanning the gap. This CDR3 contains 14 residues. Germline CDR1 reads SEHNR; CDR2 reads FQNEAQ (reference sequence). The CDR3 nucleotides read TGTGCCAGTAGCCCAGCCGGGGGCAATACTGAAGCTTTCTTT. Protein: CASSPAGGNTEAFF.

The sample holds a few counts of this clonotype. The CDR3 nucleotides read TGTGCCAGCGTTCGAGAGGAGACCCAGTACTTC. It codes for CASVREETQYF. The chain carries TRBV7-8 and TRBJ2-5; D gene unclear. The CDR3 is 11 amino acids. V lost 8 bases and J 5 bases, leaving 9 bases between the germline ends. CDR1 and CDR2 from the germline V gene are SGHVS and FQNEAQ.

About this clonotype itself: The junction and the germline gene differ at one end; a read error may be behind it. The chain is built from TRBV7-2 and TRBJ1-6, with 7 bases identical to TRBD1. Germline loops: CDR1 SGHTA, CDR2 FQGNSA. This CDR3 region has 15 residues. DNA of the CDR3: TGTGCCAGCAGCCCCCCGGGACAGAATAATTCACCCCCCCACTTT. It codes for CASSPPGQNNSPPHF.

V and J are TRBV7-2 and TRBJ1-2; no clear D gene. The length of the CDR3 is 14 residues. CDR1 is SGHTA and CDR2 is FQGNSA in the germline V gene. Trimming pared 4 bases from V and 4 bases from J, leaving 13 bases between. The CDR3 nucleotides read TGTGCCAGCAGCTCCCAGTGGAACAGCTATGGCTACACCTTC. Its protein product is CASSSQWNSYGYTF.

This clonotype was seen just once. The chain couples TRBV18 to TRBJ1-2; no firm D call. CDR3 length equals 14 residues. The V gene's germline CDR1 is KGHSH and CDR2 LQKENI. Trimming removed 0 bases from V and 8 bases from J, with 13 bases in between. The CDR3 loop is CASSPPDLNGGYTF. Here the CDR3 DNA reads TGTGCCAGCTCACCACCGGATTTAAACGGAGGCTACACCTTC.

The V gene is TRBV7-9, the J gene TRBJ2-5, with 11 bases fitting TRBD2. Germline V gene data show CDR1 as SEHNR and CDR2 as FQNEAQ (reference sequence). J gave up 3 bases and V 4 bases, and 4 bases lay outside the gene matches. CDR3 length: 15 residues. This CDR3 reads CASSSQLAGEETQYF. CDR3 DNA sequence: TGTGCCAGCAGCTCGCAACTAGCGGGGGAAGAGACCCAGTACTTC.

This sequence joins TRBV7-8 and TRBJ2-5; 7 bases agree with TRBD2. Germline loops: CDR1 SGHVS, CDR2 FQNEAQ. CDR3 size: 14 residues. J lost 5 bases, V lost 0 bases, and 3 bases had no gene match. The CDR3, as DNA: TGTGCCAGCAGCTTAGCGACTAGCTACGAGACCCAGTACTTC. It translates to CASSLATSYETQYF. Full variable domain (missing parts from reference TRBV7-8 and TRBJ2-5): GAGVSQSPRYKVAKRGQDVALRCDPISGHVSLFWYQQALGQGPEFLTYFQNEAQLDKSGLPSDRFFAERPEGSVSTLKIQRTQQEDSAVYLCASSLATSYETQYFGPGTRLLVL.

This clonotype has more than one count but fewer than ten. V is TRBV27 and J is TRBJ2-7; possible D gene TRBD2, 6 bases. V was trimmed by 2 bases and J by 3 bases, leaving 14 bases between them. CDR3 size: 15 residues. CDR1 is MNHEY, CDR2 SMNVEV, per germline (reference sequence). CDR3 sequence reads: CASSLKITSFYEQYF. Here the CDR3 DNA reads TGTGCCAGCAGTTTAAAAATTACTAGCTTCTACGAGCAGTACTTC.

This chain joins TRBV15 and TRBJ2-7; 8 nucleotides align to TRBD2. Trimming cost V 1 base and J 3 bases; bases outside gene matches: 2. This CDR3 has 14 residues. Germline lookup yields CDR1 LNHNV and CDR2 YYDKDF (reference sequence). As DNA, the CDR3 is TGTGCCACCAGCAGAGGGACTAGCCGCTACGAGCAGTACTTC. Translated, it gives CATSRGTSRYEQYF.

The V and J genes are TRBV6-2 or TRBV6-3 and TRBJ2-3; 7 bases match TRBD2. CDR3 length: 15 residues. After removal of 6 bases from V and 4 bases from J, the junction contained 10 bases not matched to a gene. From germline, CDR1 is MNHEY and CDR2 SVGEGT. CDR3 nucleotide sequence: TGTGCCAGCAGGCCTCCCGGACTAGTGGCAGATACGCAGTATTTT. This codes for CASRPPGLVADTQYF.

J is TRBJ2-4 and V is TRBV12-3 or TRBV12-4, with TRBD1 matching over 11 bases. The CDR3 length is 15 residues. V was clipped by 3 bases and J by 13 bases; unmatched bases: 11. CDR3 loop: CASSFGTGGNNEQYF. For the CDR3, the DNA is TGTGCCAGCAGTTTCGGGACAGGGGGAAACAATGAGCAGTACTTC.

This clonotype was counted a few times. This chain links TRBV7-2 with TRBJ2-4, with a tentative D call TRBD1 (5 bases). Per the germline V gene, CDR1 is SGHTA and CDR2 is FQGNSA. CDR3 length: 18 residues. Trimming removed 1 base at V and 0 bases at J, with 16 bases between. The DNA for the CDR3 is TGTGCCAGCAGCTTAGAGGCGGCAGGGCGACTAGCCAAAAACATTCAGTACTTC. This codes for CASSLEAAGRLAKNIQYF.

J is TRBJ2-1 and V is TRBV19; D is possibly TRBD1 (6 bases). The V gene lost 9 bases and the J gene lost 1 base, with 16 bases spanning the gap. CDR1 and CDR2 from the germline V gene are LNHDA and SQIVND (reference sequence). This CDR3 is 15 amino acids long. The DNA of the CDR3 is TGTGCCAGCAGAACAGGGACCCGGTCCTACAATGAGCAGTTCTTC. Its translation is CASRTGTRSYNEQFF.

At least ten counts were recorded for this clonotype. The CDR3 DNA follows: TGTGCCAGCAGTTTCGGGGGTTTAAGCGAGACCCAGTACTTC. Encoded protein: CASSFGGLSETQYF. The chain has TRBV12-3 or TRBV12-4 and TRBJ2-5; perhaps TRBD2 as D (6 bases). Trimming took 3 bases from V and 5 from J, leaving 13 bases between them. This CDR3 comprises 14 residues.

This rearrangement joins TRBV7-9 to TRBJ2-7; 10 positions match TRBD1. Per germline, CDR1 SEHNR and CDR2 FQNEAQ (reference sequence). J was trimmed by 4 bases and V by 5 bases; bases with no gene match: 8. The CDR3 runs 15 residues. CDR3 sequence reads: CASSKTGGIGYEQYF. The CDR3 DNA is TGTGCCAGCAGCAAGACAGGGGGCATTGGGTACGAGCAGTACTTC.

The V gene is TRBV28, the J gene TRBJ2-7; 9 bases match TRBD2. V trimming: 4 bases; J trimming: 4 bases; junction bases outside the gene matches: 8. Germline CDR1 is MDHEN and CDR2 is SYDVKM. The CDR3 consists of 15 residues. The chain's CDR3 is CASSSARSGGYEQYF. CDR3 in DNA: TGTGCCAGCAGTTCCGCCCGTAGCGGGGGATACGAGCAGTACTTC.